These 27 T cell receptor beta chains were sequenced from one sample in a study of T-cell memory formation after mild COVID-19. TCRdb redid the calling of the 5' RACE reads with MiXCR, one entry per CDR3 protein. The table shows approximately 290,000 distinct CDR3 sequences, with roughly 19% occurring only once. The sample consisted of PBMCs or a T cell subset sorted from them (not recorded which). The receptors stem from a man aged 18 to 30 who had mild COVID-19 (a few samples of this study predate the infection). Cell type and time point are not known.

This clonotype showed up just a few times. The CDR3 sequence is CASSLEQFYGYTF. CDR3 sequence (DNA): TGTGCCAGCAGTTTAGAACAGTTCTATGGCTACACCTTC. The chain carries TRBV12-3 or TRBV12-4 and TRBJ1-2, with D hard to call. Trimming removed 1 base at V and 4 bases at J, with 7 bases between. The CDR3 totals 13 residues.

The chain combines TRBV5-1 with TRBJ2-1; TRBD2 matches at 10 bases. CDR3 length: 16 amino acids. Germline CDR1 and CDR2: SGHRS and YFSETQ. V was pared by 4 bases and J by 5 bases, with 9 bases of the junction left unmatched. The CDR3 region has the DNA TGCGCCAGCAGCGGCTTAGCGGGGGGACCGAACAATGAGCAGTTCTTC. Translating gives CASSGLAGGPNNEQFF.

This clonotype was detected only a few times. J is TRBJ2-3 and V is TRBV5-4; D gene uncertain. V was pared by 4 bases and J by 2 bases, with 17 bases between. Germline CDR1 reads SGHNT; CDR2 reads YYREEE (reference sequence). The CDR3 covers 16 residues. The CDR3, as DNA: TGTGCCAGCAGCCAGGCCAGTAGTTGGTCCACAGATACGCAGTATTTT. Translated, it gives CASSQASSWSTDTQYF.

This clonotype appeared a few times. J is TRBJ2-5 and V is TRBV6-5; 9 nucleotides match TRBD2. After removal of 7 bases from V and 4 bases from J, the junction contained 10 bases not matched to a gene. The CDR3 covers 15 residues. The V gene's germline CDR1 is MNHEY and CDR2 SVGAGI. The CDR3 bases are TGTGCCAGCAACCCCTTTGCGGGGGGGCTAGAGACCCAGTACTTC. Translated, it gives CASNPFAGGLETQYF.

This clonotype showed up just a few times. The V and J genes are TRBV6-4 and TRBJ2-3, with D possibly TRBD2 on 6 matching bases. V was pared by 0 bases and J by 2 bases, with 9 bases between. CDR1 is MRHNA, CDR2 SNTAGT, per germline. This CDR3 spans 15 amino acids. CDR3 sequence: CASSDSSGATDTQYF. The CDR3 DNA reads as TGTGCCAGCAGTGACTCCTCGGGAGCCACAGATACGCAGTATTTT.

The rearrangement uses TRBV5-1 and TRBJ2-7, with 10 bases identical to TRBD1. CDR3 size: 15 residues. Germline V gene lookup returns CDR1 SGHRS and CDR2 YFSETQ. V lost 4 bases and J lost 6; bases outside the gene matches: 10. The CDR3 here is CASSRGETGGSEQYV. As DNA, the CDR3 is TGCGCCAGCAGCAGAGGAGAGACAGGGGGCAGCGAGCAGTACGTC.

V gene TRBV7-2 combines with J gene TRBJ1-5; possible D gene TRBD1, 5 bases. This CDR3 is 14 amino acids long. The germline V gene encodes CDR1 SGHTA and CDR2 FQGNSA. V was shortened by 1 base and J by 4 bases, with 8 bases between the two germline ends. This CDR3 is CASSLVGPNQPQHF. The CDR3 DNA reads TGTGCCAGCAGCTTAGTGGGGCCGAATCAGCCCCAGCATTTT.

This clonotype has only one observation. J is TRBJ1-5 and V is TRBV18; D might be TRBD1 (5 bases). The V end lost 6 bases, the J end lost 3 bases, and 12 bases lay between the germline ends. This CDR3 contains 14 residues. The germline V gene encodes CDR1 KGHSH and CDR2 LQKENI. The CDR3 here is CASSPGVDNQPQHF. Written as DNA, the CDR3 is TGTGCCAGCTCTCCGGGGGTGGACAATCAGCCCCAGCATTTT. Combining the CDR3 with reference TRBV18 and TRBJ1-5 gives the whole variable domain NAGVMQNPRHLVRRRGQEARLRCSPMKGHSHVYWYRQLPEEGLKFMVYLQKENIIDESGMPKERFSAEFPKEGPSILRIQQVVRGDSAAYFCASSPGVDNQPQHFGDGTRLSIL.

This clonotype appeared a few times. The chain employs TRBV20-1 and TRBJ1-4; the match to TRBD1 covers 7 bases. CDR1 is DFQATT, CDR2 SNEGSKA, per germline (reference sequence). The trim removed 0 bases at V and 4 bases at J, leaving 5 bases unmatched. There are 15 residues in the CDR3. CDR3 nucleotides: TGCAGTGCTAGAGACGAGGGACAGAGTAATGAAAAACTGTTTTTT. Translating it yields CSARDEGQSNEKLFF.

Ten or more counts support this clonotype. The chain carries TRBV7-2 and TRBJ1-5; no firm D call. The CDR3 runs to 15 residues. Germline assignment: CDR1 SGHTA and CDR2 FQGNSA. Trimming took off 1 base at V and 0 bases at J, with 7 bases between the two ends. The CDR3 is CASSLVPNSNQPQHF. The CDR3 bases are TGTGCCAGCAGCTTAGTCCCAAATAGCAATCAGCCCCAGCATTTT.

This clonotype was detected ten times or more. V and J are TRBV3-1 and TRBJ2-3; 9 bases agree with TRBD2. Trimming took 4 bases from V and 2 from J; bases not matched to a gene: 4. There are 15 residues in the CDR3. Germline V CDR1 and CDR2: LGHDT, YNNKEL (reference sequence). The CDR3 protein is CASSPTSGVTDTQYF. CDR3 DNA sequence: TGTGCCAGCAGCCCGACTAGCGGAGTCACAGATACGCAGTATTTT.

This clonotype occurred many times. The chain combines TRBV6-6 with TRBJ2-1; tentative D call: TRBD1 (6 bases). Germline CDR1 MNHNY, CDR2 SVGAGI (reference sequence). Trimming cost V 6 bases and J 5 bases, with 11 bases left between them. The CDR3 runs 13 residues. This CDR3 reads CASSGTPHNEQFF. The CDR3 bases are TGTGCCAGCAGCGGGACACCCCACAATGAGCAGTTCTTC.

This clonotype came up a few times. The V and J genes are TRBV2 and TRBJ2-3, with 13 bases identical to TRBD2. The CDR3 has 16 residues. Trimming at V came to 6 bases and at J to 3 bases, leaving 6 bases not matched to a gene. CDR1 is SNHLY and CDR2 is FYNNEI in the germline V gene. CDR3 nucleotide sequence: TGTGCCAGCAGCGATCCGACTAGCGGGGGGACAGATACGCAGTATTTT. Translating gives CASSDPTSGGTDTQYF.

This clonotype showed up many times. The DNA of the CDR3 is TGTGCCAGCAGCTTAACTGGGGGGACCTACAATGAGCAGTTCTTC. This gives the protein CASSLTGGTYNEQFF. This chain joins TRBV7-3 and TRBJ2-1; maybe TRBD2 (6 bases). Germline V gene sequence: CDR1 SGHTA, CDR2 FQGTGA. The CDR3 has 15 residues. V shed 0 bases and J shed 2 bases, with 8 bases lying between them.

This clonotype came up a few times. The gene calls are TRBV20-1 and TRBJ2-3; D is ambiguous. There are 11 residues in the CDR3. Trimming stripped 3 bases from V and 6 bases from J, with 7 bases between. Germline values: CDR1 DFQATT, CDR2 SNEGSKA (reference sequence). The chain's CDR3 is CSASSGDTQYF. The CDR3 DNA follows: TGCAGTGCTAGTAGTGGCGATACGCAGTATTTT.

The table lists this clonotype with a few counts. This rearrangement joins TRBV7-2 to TRBJ2-7; possibly TRBD2 for D (6 bases). The CDR3 spans 15 residues. Trimming stripped 0 bases from V and 2 bases from J, with 11 bases between. Looked up from germline, CDR1 is SGHTA and CDR2 is FQGNSA. CDR3 residues: CASSLAAGRAYEQYF. In nucleotides, the CDR3 is TGTGCCAGCAGCTTAGCGGCGGGGCGAGCCTACGAGCAGTACTTC.

The CDR3 is CASSIQGYQPQHF. DNA of the CDR3: TGTGCCAGTAGTATCCAGGGATATCAGCCCCAGCATTTT. The chain links TRBV19 to TRBJ1-5, with D possibly TRBD1 on 5 matching bases. The CDR3 extends over 13 amino acids. The germline gives CDR1 LNHDA, CDR2 SQIVND (reference sequence). The V end lost 3 bases, the J end lost 5 bases, and 8 bases lay between the germline ends.

The genes are TRBV3-1 and TRBJ1-1; 7 bases fit TRBD1. V gave up 1 base and J gave up 12 bases; unmatched junction bases: 8. The CDR3 is 13 residues long. CDR1 and CDR2 from the germline V gene are LGHDT and YNNKEL (reference sequence). CDR3 amino acids: CASSQGQDRVSFF. In DNA, the CDR3 is TGTGCCAGCAGCCAAGGACAAGACAGGGTGTCTTTCTTT.

This clonotype has more than one count but fewer than ten. J is TRBJ2-7 and V is TRBV3-1; maybe TRBD1 (5 bases). Germline V gene data show CDR1 as LGHDT and CDR2 as YNNKEL (reference sequence). The germline V and J ends were trimmed by 0 bases and 2 bases, with 11 bases remaining between them. CDR3 length: 15 amino acids. The CDR3, as DNA: TGTGCCAGCAGCCAAGATACCCAGGGCCCCTACGAGCAGTACTTC. Its translation is CASSQDTQGPYEQYF.

Many counts were recorded for this clonotype. This CDR3 is CASSLEGMNTEAFF. CDR3 in DNA: TGCGCCAGCAGCTTGGAAGGCATGAACACTGAAGCTTTCTTT. The chain has TRBV5-1 and TRBJ1-1; the D is unclear. This CDR3 spans 14 amino acids. Trimming removed 0 bases from V and 0 bases from J, with 6 bases in between. Germline V gene data show CDR1 as SGHRS and CDR2 as YFSETQ.

This chain joins TRBV5-8 and TRBJ2-7, with unresolved D. This CDR3 is 13 amino acids long. V lost 3 bases to trimming and J lost 2 bases, with 9 bases between them. In germline, CDR1 is SGHTS, CDR2 YDEGEE. CDR3 amino acids: CASSWIPTYEQYV. The CDR3 DNA reads as TGTGCCAGCAGCTGGATACCCACCTACGAGCAGTACGTC.

This chain links TRBV4-3 with TRBJ2-7, with TRBD1 matching 9 bases. The germline V gene encodes CDR1 LGHNA and CDR2 YSLEER. Unmatched junction bases numbered 13, after V lost 8 bases and J lost 5 bases. The CDR3 runs to 15 residues. The CDR3 bases are TGCGCCAGCCCAAAGACCGGGACAGGGAGACACGAGCAGTACGTC. It codes for CASPKTGTGRHEQYV.

This clonotype showed up many times. The genes are TRBV27 and TRBJ2-7; D call uncertain. Germline lookup yields CDR1 MNHEY and CDR2 SMNVEV (reference sequence). V was shortened by 5 bases and J by 4 bases, with 6 bases between the two germline ends. This CDR3 region has 11 residues. For the CDR3, the DNA is TGTGCCAGCAGTGCAAAGTACGAGCAGTACTTC. This sequence encodes CASSAKYEQYF.

This clonotype turned up a few times. The chain uses TRBV15 and TRBJ2-5, with TRBD1 matching 7 bases. The CDR3 has 14 residues. Germline CDR1 is LNHNV and CDR2 is YYDKDF (reference sequence). V dropped 3 bases and J dropped 1; count of bases not matched to a gene: 2. As DNA, the CDR3 is TGTGCCACCAGCAGGGACAGGACCCAAGAGACCCAGTACTTC. It codes for CATSRDRTQETQYF.

This clonotype was observed at least ten times. The chain joins TRBV4-1 to TRBJ1-5; weak D call: TRBD1 (6 bases). V was trimmed by 1 base and J by 6 bases, leaving 13 bases between them. CDR1 is MGHRA, CDR2 YSYEKL, per germline. This CDR3 is 15 amino acids long. The CDR3 sequence: CASSQGPGEAQPQHF. The CDR3 DNA sequence: TGCGCCAGCAGCCAAGGACCAGGGGAGGCTCAGCCCCAGCATTTT.

The chain uses TRBV7-3 and TRBJ2-3; TRBD2 aligns across 8 bases. CDR1 SGHTA and CDR2 FQGTGA come from the germline V gene. The V segment lost 5 bases and the J segment 2 bases; nucleotides outside the gene matches: 9. The CDR3 runs 16 residues. The CDR3 DNA reads as TGTGCCAGCAGCCCCCAAAGCGGGGGCAACACAGATACGCAGTATTTT. This translates into CASSPQSGGNTDTQYF.

This clonotype occurred a few times. The V and J genes are TRBV5-1 and TRBJ2-3; the D gene is possibly TRBD1 (6 bases). The V and J ends lost 3 bases and 6 bases respectively, with 14 bases between them. CDR1 SGHRS and CDR2 YFSETQ come from the germline V gene. The CDR3 contains 14 residues. The CDR3 loop reads CASSYPGASDTQYF. The CDR3 region has the DNA TGCGCCAGCAGCTATCCAGGGGCGAGTGATACGCAGTATTTT. Complete variable domain (other parts from reference TRBV5-1 and TRBJ2-3): KAGVTQTPRYLIKTRGQQVTLSCSPISGHRSVSWYQQTPGQGLQFLFEYFSETQRNKGNFPGRFSGRQFSNSRSEMNVSTLELGDSALYLCASSYPGASDTQYFGPGTRLTVL.